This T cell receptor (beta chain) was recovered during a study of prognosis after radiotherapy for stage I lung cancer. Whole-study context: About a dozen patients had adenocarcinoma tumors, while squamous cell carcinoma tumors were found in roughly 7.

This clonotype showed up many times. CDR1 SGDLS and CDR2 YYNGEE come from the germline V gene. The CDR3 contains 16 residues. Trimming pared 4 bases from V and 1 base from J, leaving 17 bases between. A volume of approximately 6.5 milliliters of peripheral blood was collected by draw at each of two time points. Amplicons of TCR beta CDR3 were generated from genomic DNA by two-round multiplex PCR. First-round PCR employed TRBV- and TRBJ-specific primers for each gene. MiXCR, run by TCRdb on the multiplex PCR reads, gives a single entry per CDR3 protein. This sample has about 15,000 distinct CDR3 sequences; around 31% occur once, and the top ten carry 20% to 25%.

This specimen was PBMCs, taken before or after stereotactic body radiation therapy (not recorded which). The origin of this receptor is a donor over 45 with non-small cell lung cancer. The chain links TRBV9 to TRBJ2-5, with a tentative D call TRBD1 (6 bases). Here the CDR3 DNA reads TGTGCCAGCAGCATACTAGATCGACAGGTCCAAGAGACCCAGTACTTC. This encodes CASSILDRQVQETQYF. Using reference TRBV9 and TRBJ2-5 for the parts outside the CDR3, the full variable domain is DSGVTQTPKHLITATGQRVTLRCSPRSGDLSVYWYQQSLDQGLQFLIQYYNGEERAKGNILERFSAQQFPDLHSELNLSSLELGDSALYFCASSILDRQVQETQYFGPGTRLLVL.